These T cell receptor beta chains were read from a single sample in a study of blood T cell repertoires in COVID-19. Assay used: immunoSEQ multiplex PCR; TCRdb lists only in-frame clones, some missing. The repertoire includes about 100,000 clones, 85% to 90% of them detected once, and over 10% sits in the top ten. Input material: peripheral blood. These receptors were taken from a human donor in a cohort sampled during active COVID-19. The CDR3 runs from the conserved cysteine through the conserved F or W. Fields, in order: clone size, V gene, CDR3 length, J gene, D gene, CDR3 protein, CDR3 DNA. D genes are given only for firm matches. Not all rows give a size; the values are once, few, many and, for expanded clones, a class.

abundance: .; v_gene: TRBV2; len: 13; j_gene: TRBJ1-1; d_gene: .; CDR3aa: CASSITGYTEAFF; CDR3nt: TGTGCCAGCAGTATTACAGGTTACACTGAAGCTTTCTTT
abundance: .; v_gene: TRBV19; len: 15; j_gene: TRBJ1-5; d_gene: .; CDR3aa: CASSIRGDSNQPQHF; CDR3nt: TGTGCCAGTAGTATCAGGGGAGATAGCAATCAGCCCCAGCATTTT
abundance: .; v_gene: TRBV6-1; len: 16; j_gene: TRBJ2-5; d_gene: TRBD2; CDR3aa: CASSEWTSGSKETQYF; CDR3nt: TGTGCCAGCAGTGAATGGACTAGCGGGAGTAAGGAGACCCAGTACTTC
abundance: .; v_gene: TRBV18; len: 15; j_gene: TRBJ1-2; d_gene: .; CDR3aa: CASSPPGQGEHGYTF; CDR3nt: TGTGCCAGCTCACCACCGGGGCAGGGTGAACATGGCTACACCTTC
abundance: .; v_gene: TRBV7-9; len: 17; j_gene: TRBJ2-5; d_gene: TRBD2; CDR3aa: CASSPGASGRYQETQYF; CDR3nt: TGTGCCAGCAGCCCCGGGGCTAGCGGGAGGTACCAAGAGACCCAGTACTTC
abundance: .; v_gene: TRBV6-5; len: 12; j_gene: TRBJ1-1; d_gene: .; CDR3aa: CASSSETGEAFF; CDR3nt: TGTGCCAGCAGTTCGGAGACGGGTGAAGCTTTCTTT
abundance: .; v_gene: TRBV18; len: 14; j_gene: TRBJ1-2; d_gene: .; CDR3aa: CASSPPSQTYGYTF; CDR3nt: TGTGCCAGCTCACCACCGTCACAGACCTATGGCTACACCTTC
abundance: .; v_gene: TRBV20-1; len: 11; j_gene: TRBJ1-2; d_gene: .; CDR3aa: CSAPDRRGYTF; CDR3nt: TGCAGTGCCCCCGACAGGCGTGGCTACACCTTC
abundance: .; v_gene: TRBV2; len: 14; j_gene: TRBJ2-7; d_gene: TRBD2; CDR3aa: CASRPRTSPLEQYF; CDR3nt: TGTGCCAGCCGTCCCCGGACTAGTCCGCTCGAGCAGTACTTC
abundance: .; v_gene: TRBV24-1; len: 13; j_gene: TRBJ1-2; d_gene: TRBD1; CDR3aa: CATPTGTGYGYTF; CDR3nt: TGTGCCACCCCCACCGGGACAGGCTATGGCTACACCTTC
abundance: .; v_gene: TRBV14; len: 15; j_gene: TRBJ1-1; d_gene: .; CDR3aa: CASSLHRSAATEAFF; CDR3nt: TGTGCCAGCAGCCTCCACCGATCAGCGGCCACTGAAGCTTTCTTT
abundance: .; v_gene: TRBV21-1; len: 19; j_gene: TRBJ2-4; d_gene: .; CDR3aa: CASSTFGLAGSLAKNIQYF; CDR3nt: TGTGCCAGCAGCACATTCGGACTAGCGGGGTCCTTAGCCAAAAACATTCAGTACTTC
abundance: .; v_gene: TRBV7-9; len: 14; j_gene: TRBJ1-4; d_gene: .; CDR3aa: CASSPQRTNEKLFF; CDR3nt: TGTGCCAGCAGCCCCCAGAGGACTAATGAAAAACTGTTTTTT
abundance: .; v_gene: TRBV18; len: 15; j_gene: TRBJ1-2; d_gene: .; CDR3aa: CASSPPAGNDYGYTF; CDR3nt: TGTGCCAGCTCACCACCGGCGGGGAACGACTATGGCTACACCTTC
abundance: .; v_gene: TRBV5-1; len: 14; j_gene: TRBJ1-6; d_gene: .; CDR3aa: CASSLEGLNSPLHF; CDR3nt: TGCGCCAGCAGCTTGGAGGGGCTTAATTCACCCCTCCACTTT
abundance: .; v_gene: TRBV6-2/TRBV6-3; len: 13; j_gene: TRBJ1-2; d_gene: TRBD1; CDR3aa: CASSGQGANGYTF; CDR3nt: TGTGCCAGCAGCGGACAGGGGGCGAATGGCTACACCTTC
abundance: .; v_gene: TRBV9; len: 16; j_gene: TRBJ2-2; d_gene: TRBD2; CDR3aa: CASSAWGGPNTGELFF; CDR3nt: TGTGCCAGCAGCGCGTGGGGGGGACCGAACACCGGGGAGCTGTTTTTT
abundance: .; v_gene: TRBV7-2; len: 15; j_gene: TRBJ1-4; d_gene: TRBD1; CDR3aa: CASSLVGQYNEKLFF; CDR3nt: TGTGCCAGCAGCTTAGTGGGACAGTATAATGAAAAACTGTTTTTT
abundance: .; v_gene: TRBV29-1; len: 14; j_gene: TRBJ2-5; d_gene: TRBD2; CDR3aa: CSVARLAGAETQYF; CDR3nt: TGCAGCGTCGCGAGGCTAGCGGGAGCAGAGACCCAGTACTTC
abundance: .; v_gene: TRBV2; len: 14; j_gene: TRBJ2-1; d_gene: .; CDR3aa: CASSGGSSYNEQFF; CDR3nt: TGTGCCAGCAGCGGGGGAAGCTCCTACAATGAGCAGTTCTTC
abundance: .; v_gene: TRBV12-5; len: 13; j_gene: TRBJ2-7; d_gene: .; CDR3aa: CASAPLLFSPQYF; CDR3nt: TGTGCTAGTGCCCCACTCCTCTTTAGCCCGCAGTACTTC
abundance: .; v_gene: TRBV4-3; len: 15; j_gene: TRBJ2-3; d_gene: .; CDR3aa: CASSPTGDNTDTQYF; CDR3nt: TGCGCCAGCAGCCCGACGGGGGATAACACAGATACGCAGTATTTT
abundance: .; v_gene: TRBV7-2; len: 13; j_gene: TRBJ2-7; d_gene: TRBD1; CDR3aa: CASSPGQAREQYF; CDR3nt: TGTGCCAGCAGCCCGGGACAGGCTCGCGAGCAGTACTTC
abundance: .; v_gene: TRBV18; len: 16; j_gene: TRBJ1-2; d_gene: TRBD1; CDR3aa: CASSPPVSGGTYGYTF; CDR3nt: TGTGCCAGCTCACCACCGGTATCAGGGGGTACCTATGGCTACACCTTC
abundance: .; v_gene: TRBV5-4; len: 14; j_gene: TRBJ1-3; d_gene: .; CDR3aa: CASSLRGPGNTIYF; CDR3nt: TGTGCCAGCAGCTTGAGGGGTCCTGGAAACACCATATATTTT
abundance: .; v_gene: TRBV7-9; len: 15; j_gene: TRBJ2-7; d_gene: .; CDR3aa: CASQAGTSLSYEQYF; CDR3nt: TGTGCCAGTCAGGCGGGGACGTCGCTCTCCTACGAGCAGTACTTC
abundance: once; v_gene: TRBV21-1; len: 14; j_gene: TRBJ2-5; d_gene: .; CDR3aa: CASRKTTLGETQYF; CDR3nt: TGTGCCAGCAGGAAAACTACATTGGGAGAGACCCAGTACTTC
abundance: .; v_gene: TRBV9; len: 15; j_gene: TRBJ2-3; d_gene: TRBD2; CDR3aa: CASSVAGGLSDTQYF; CDR3nt: TGTGCCAGCAGCGTAGCGGGGGGGCTGTCAGATACGCAGTATTTT
abundance: once; v_gene: TRBV6-5; len: 16; j_gene: TRBJ2-4; d_gene: TRBD2; CDR3aa: CASSYSRGGSKNIQYF; CDR3nt: TGTGCCAGCAGTTACTCACGGGGGGGCAGCAAAAACATTCAGTACTTC
abundance: .; v_gene: TRBV7-2; len: 13; j_gene: TRBJ2-5; d_gene: .; CDR3aa: CASSLTNRETQYF; CDR3nt: TGTGCCAGCAGCTTAACTAATCGGGAGACCCAGTACTTC
abundance: .; v_gene: TRBV7-8; len: 13; j_gene: TRBJ1-1; d_gene: .; CDR3aa: CASSTDRNTEAFF; CDR3nt: TGTGCCAGCAGCACGGACAGGAACACTGAAGCTTTCTTT
abundance: .; v_gene: TRBV6-1; len: 14; j_gene: TRBJ1-6; d_gene: .; CDR3aa: CASSERQTNSPLHF; CDR3nt: TGTGCCAGCAGTGAACGACAGACTAATTCACCCCTCCACTTT
abundance: .; v_gene: TRBV12-3/TRBV12-4; len: 13; j_gene: TRBJ1-5; d_gene: .; CDR3aa: CASTRARDQPQHF; CDR3nt: TGTGCCAGCACCCGAGCAAGAGATCAGCCCCAGCATTTT
abundance: once; v_gene: TRBV11-2; len: 15; j_gene: TRBJ1-2; d_gene: TRBD1; CDR3aa: CASSQSRQGAGGYTF; CDR3nt: TGTGCCAGCAGCCAGTCCCGGCAGGGGGCGGGTGGCTACACCTTC
abundance: .; v_gene: TRBV1; len: 12; j_gene: TRBJ1-1; d_gene: .; CDR3aa: CTSSLSPFEAFF; CDR3nt: TGCACCAGCAGCCTGAGTCCATTTGAAGCTTTCTTT
abundance: .; v_gene: TRBV4-1; len: 17; j_gene: TRBJ2-5; d_gene: .; CDR3aa: CASSQAGAGDAGQTQYF; CDR3nt: TGCGCCAGCAGCCAAGCAGGGGCGGGAGATGCCGGGCAGACCCAGTACTTC
abundance: .; v_gene: TRBV5-4; len: 15; j_gene: TRBJ1-2; d_gene: .; CDR3aa: CASSLEPTGGNGYTF; CDR3nt: TGTGCCAGCAGCTTGGAGCCGACAGGCGGTAATGGCTACACCTTC
abundance: once; v_gene: TRBV5-5; len: 15; j_gene: TRBJ2-7; d_gene: .; CDR3aa: CASSLVAGRLYEQYF; CDR3nt: TGTGCCAGCAGCTTGGTTGCGGGGAGACTCTACGAGCAGTACTTC
abundance: .; v_gene: TRBV5-1; len: 16; j_gene: TRBJ2-2; d_gene: TRBD2; CDR3aa: CASSLAPRGGAGELFF; CDR3nt: TGCGCCAGCAGCTTGGCCCCGAGGGGAGGGGCCGGGGAGCTGTTTTTT
abundance: .; v_gene: TRBV6-2/TRBV6-3; len: 16; j_gene: TRBJ2-5; d_gene: TRBD2; CDR3aa: CASSPLAGAYQETQYF; CDR3nt: TGTGCCAGCAGTCCACTAGCGGGGGCGTACCAAGAGACCCAGTACTTC
abundance: .; v_gene: TRBV18; len: 13; j_gene: TRBJ2-2; d_gene: .; CDR3aa: CASSPQEAGELFF; CDR3nt: TGTGCCAGCTCACCCCAGGAAGCCGGGGAGCTGTTTTTT
abundance: .; v_gene: TRBV6-5; len: 15; j_gene: TRBJ2-7; d_gene: TRBD1; CDR3aa: CASSVPGQGPYEQYF; CDR3nt: TGTGCCAGCAGCGTCCCGGGACAGGGGCCGTACGAGCAGTACTTC
abundance: .; v_gene: TRBV7-2; len: 18; j_gene: TRBJ2-7; d_gene: TRBD2; CDR3aa: CASSLRVQRTSGTYEQYF; CDR3nt: TGTGCCAGCAGCTTAAGGGTACAGCGGACTAGCGGTACCTACGAGCAGTACTTC